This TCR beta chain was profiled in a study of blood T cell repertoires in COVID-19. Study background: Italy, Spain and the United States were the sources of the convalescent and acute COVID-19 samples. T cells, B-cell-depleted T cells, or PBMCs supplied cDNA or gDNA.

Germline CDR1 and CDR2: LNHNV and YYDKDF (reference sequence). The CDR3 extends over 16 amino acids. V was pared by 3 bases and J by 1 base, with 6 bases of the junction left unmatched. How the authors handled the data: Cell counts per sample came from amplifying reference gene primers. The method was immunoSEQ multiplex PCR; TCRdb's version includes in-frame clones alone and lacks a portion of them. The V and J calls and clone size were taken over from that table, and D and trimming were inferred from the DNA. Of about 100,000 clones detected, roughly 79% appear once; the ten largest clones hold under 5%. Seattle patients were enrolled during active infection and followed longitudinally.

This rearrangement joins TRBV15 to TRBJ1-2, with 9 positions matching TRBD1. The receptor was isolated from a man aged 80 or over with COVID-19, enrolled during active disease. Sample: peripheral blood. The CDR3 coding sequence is TGTGCCACCAGCAGGGGTCGGGACAGGGTTAACTATGGCTACACCTTC. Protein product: CATSRGRDRVNYGYTF.